The subject of this entry is one T cell receptor beta chain. Its antigen is currently unknown. This entry is derived from a study of shared clonotypes between healthy human individuals. The overall study: The cohort comprised a couple of women and a few men. Their ages spanned 18 to 49 years.

Whole-study results and caveats: Read depth was anticipated to influence clonotype sharing among donors.

CDR3 size: 18 residues. The germline CDR1 and CDR2 sequences are SGHAT and FQNNGV. Trimming at V came to 6 bases and at J to 3 bases, leaving 14 bases not matched to a gene. Terminally differentiated effector memory CD45RA+ cells were excluded by CCR7 positive selection of CD45RO-negative cells. There were no recent acute infections or vaccinations among the donors, who were healthy HIV-negative adults. The assay ran at deep level. TCRdb's table, derived via immunoSEQ multiplex PCR, lists solely in-frame clones and lacks some. Of approximately 720,000 clones in the sample, about 92% are singletons; the top ten hold approximately 22%.

This clonotype originated in a man in his thirties or forties in good health. Source material: naive CD8+ T cells sorted from blood. The chain uses TRBV11-2 and TRBJ2-1, with TRBD2 matching 10 bases. CDR3 nucleotide sequence: TGTGCCAGCAGGGAACCCGAGCCCGGGACTAGCGACTACAATGAGCAGTTCTTC. It is translated as CASREPEPGTSDYNEQFF.